This T cell receptor beta chain stems from a study of blood T cell repertoires in COVID-19. Turning to the study itself: COVID-19 samples collected from the United States, Italy and Spain covered acute and convalescent phases. Sample material is recorded as cDNA or gDNA derived from T cells, B-cell-depleted T cells, or PBMCs.

Germline values: CDR1 MDHEN, CDR2 SYDVKM. The CDR3 is made up of 13 amino acids. The ends lost 6 bases at V and 3 bases at J; junction bases unmatched: 0. Original data processing: Reference gene primers were amplified, and this amplification served to estimate nucleated cell counts. Sequencing was performed with immunoSEQ multiplex PCR; in TCRdb, only in-frame clones are kept and a portion is missing. For V, J and clone size, that table is used; D and trimming come from the DNA. The sample lists more than 200,000 clones, around 80% occurring once. The V gene is TRBV28, the J gene TRBJ2-1; TRBD2 aligns across 9 bases. Sequencing input: peripheral blood. The receptor's source is a man aged 55 to 70 with acute or convalescent COVID-19. CDR3 in amino acids: CASRTSGYNEQFF. The CDR3 bases are TGTGCCAGCAGGACTAGCGGCTACAATGAGCAGTTCTTC.